The 13 T cell receptor beta chains in this list originate from one sample, sequenced in a study of T cell responses to AZD1222 COVID-19 vaccine. Sequencing used immunoSEQ multiplex PCR; TCRdb keeps in-frame clones, though not all of them. The data contain about 180,000 clones, around 90% of them seen just once; the ten biggest clones take up approximately 0.49%. Material: peripheral blood, obtained on day 0 of AZD1222 vaccination. These TCRs come from an adult in good health.

J is TRBJ1-1 and V is TRBV19; possibly TRBD1 for D (5 bases). CDR1 and CDR2 from the germline V gene are LNHDA and SQIVND (reference sequence). The CDR3 extends over 14 amino acids. Trimming took off 3 bases at V and 5 bases at J, with 13 bases between the two ends. This chain's CDR3 is CASSIGGVRTEAFF. The CDR3 region has the DNA TGTGCCAGTAGTATTGGGGGGGTAAGAACTGAAGCTTTCTTT. The whole variable domain, filled in from reference TRBV19 and TRBJ1-1, reads DGGITQSPKYLFRKEGQNVTLSCEQNLNHDAMYWYRQDPGQGLRLIYYSQIVNDFQKGDIAEGYSVSREKKESFPLTVTSAQKNPTAFYLCASSIGGVRTEAFFGQGTRLTVV.

The gene calls are TRBV3-1 (or the pseudogene TRBV3-2) and TRBJ1-3, with a tentative D call TRBD1 (6 bases). Trimming cost V 3 bases and J 3 bases, with 12 bases left between them. Germline values: CDR1 LGHDT, CDR2 YNNKEL (reference sequence). This CDR3 is 15 amino acids long. CDR3: CASSHTGTSGNTIYF. The CDR3, as DNA: TGTGCCAGCAGCCACACCGGGACAAGTGGAAACACCATATATTTT.

The table lists this clone with a count of one. The V and J genes are TRBV28 and TRBJ1-5, with D unclear. This CDR3 comprises 12 residues. Trimming cost V 11 bases and J 6 bases, with 14 bases left between them. Germline loops: CDR1 MDHEN, CDR2 SYDVKM. The CDR3 DNA sequence: TGTGCCCTACAGACGGGTGGTCAGCCCCAGCATTTT. This codes for CALQTGGQPQHF.

This clone occurred once. The V and J genes are TRBV5-5 and TRBJ1-1, with 9 bases fitting TRBD1. The V gene's germline CDR1 is SGHKS and CDR2 YYEKEE (reference sequence). The V segment lost 7 bases and the J segment 4 bases; nucleotides outside the gene matches: 5. The CDR3 runs 13 residues. The CDR3 DNA reads as TGTGCCAGCCGGACAGGGGTTATCACTGAAGCTTTCTTT. This sequence encodes CASRTGVITEAFF.

The chain recombines TRBV5-1 with TRBJ1-1; a weak D match, TRBD1 (5 bases). The ends were cut back, 3 bases at V and 4 bases at J, with 16 bases in the middle. This CDR3 comprises 15 residues. The germline V gene encodes CDR1 SGHRS and CDR2 YFSETQ. CDR3 sequence: CASSWARGEGTEAFF. The CDR3 DNA sequence: TGCGCCAGCAGCTGGGCCCGGGGGGAGGGCACTGAAGCTTTCTTT.

This sequence joins TRBV9 and TRBJ1-1; 7 nucleotides agree with TRBD1. Per the germline V gene, CDR1 is SGDLS and CDR2 is YYNGEE. This CDR3 has 17 amino acids. Trimming at V came to 0 bases and at J to 5 bases, leaving 13 bases not matched to a gene. CDR3: CASSVGGGGAVRTEAFF. The DNA for the CDR3 is TGTGCCAGCAGCGTAGGGGGAGGGGGCGCAGTAAGGACTGAAGCTTTCTTT.

The chain is built from TRBV2 and TRBJ1-1; possibly TRBD1 for D (5 bases). The length of the CDR3 is 13 residues. V dropped 10 bases and J dropped 5 bases, with 17 bases sitting between them. Germline CDR1 SNHLY, CDR2 FYNNEI. The DNA of the CDR3 is TGTGCCACCCGCCAGGCAGGGCGAACTGAAGCTTTCTTT. This codes for CATRQAGRTEAFF.

This clone was seen a single time. The chain couples TRBV7-9 to TRBJ2-3; 9 positions agree with TRBD2. Germline CDR1 reads SEHNR; CDR2 reads FQNEAQ (reference sequence). Germline trimming cut 3 bases from V and 5 bases from J; bases unmatched to any gene: 9. This CDR3 contains 16 residues. CDR3 DNA sequence: TGTGCCAGCAGCTTGGGGCCAGCGGGAGGTCAAGATACGCAGTATTTT. Protein sequence: CASSLGPAGGQDTQYF.

This sequence joins TRBV7-2 and TRBJ1-1; 10 nucleotides agree with TRBD1. The CDR3 extends over 15 amino acids. CDR1 SGHTA and CDR2 FQGNSA come from the germline V gene. V trimming: 3 bases; J trimming: 3 bases; junction bases outside the gene matches: 4. The CDR3: CASSLGQGMDTEAFF. As DNA, the CDR3 is TGTGCCAGCAGCTTGGGACAGGGGATGGACACTGAAGCTTTCTTT. Using reference TRBV7-2 and TRBJ1-1 for the parts outside the CDR3, the full variable domain is GAGVSQSPSNKVTEKGKDVELRCDPISGHTALYWYRQSLGQGLEFLIYFQGNSAPDKSGLPSDRFSAERTGGSVSTLTIQRTQQEDSAVYLCASSLGQGMDTEAFFGQGTRLTVV.

The V gene is TRBV5-1, the J gene TRBJ2-2; the D gene could be TRBD1 or TRBD2 (6 bases each). CDR1 and CDR2 from the germline V gene are SGHRS and YFSETQ. This CDR3 is built from 15 residues. V was clipped by 0 bases and J by 6 bases, with 12 bases between them. In nucleotides, the CDR3 is TGCGCCAGCAGCTTGGACCCGGGGGCAGCCGGGGAGCTGTTTTTT. Its translation: CASSLDPGAAGELFF.

The chain joins TRBV7-9 to TRBJ2-1; 8 bases fit TRBD2. The CDR3 contains 14 residues. Per the germline V gene, CDR1 is SEHNR and CDR2 is FQNEAQ (reference sequence). V shed 11 bases, J shed 7 bases, and the junction held 13 bases outside the gene matches. For the CDR3, the DNA is TGTGCCTACCCCGGGGGGGGCCCGAGGAATGAGCAGTTCTTC. This encodes CAYPGGGPRNEQFF.

The CDR3 reads CASSEYLGQGHTIYF. CDR3 nucleotide sequence: TGCGCCAGCAGTGAATATTTGGGACAGGGTCACACCATATATTTT. The chain uses TRBV10-1 and TRBJ1-3; TRBD1 aligns across 9 bases. The CDR3 has 15 residues. The germline CDR1 and CDR2 sequences are WNHNN and SYGVQD (reference sequence). After removal of 3 bases from V and 8 bases from J, the junction contained 8 bases not matched to a gene.

The chain carries TRBV4-1 and TRBJ2-3, with D unclear. This CDR3 region has 16 residues. V was trimmed by 0 bases and J by 1 base, leaving 11 bases between them. CDR1 MGHRA and CDR2 YSYEKL come from the germline V gene. For the CDR3, the DNA is TGCGCCAGCAGCCAAGATGTCGGGCTAGGCACAGATACGCAGTATTTT. This sequence encodes CASSQDVGLGTDTQYF.